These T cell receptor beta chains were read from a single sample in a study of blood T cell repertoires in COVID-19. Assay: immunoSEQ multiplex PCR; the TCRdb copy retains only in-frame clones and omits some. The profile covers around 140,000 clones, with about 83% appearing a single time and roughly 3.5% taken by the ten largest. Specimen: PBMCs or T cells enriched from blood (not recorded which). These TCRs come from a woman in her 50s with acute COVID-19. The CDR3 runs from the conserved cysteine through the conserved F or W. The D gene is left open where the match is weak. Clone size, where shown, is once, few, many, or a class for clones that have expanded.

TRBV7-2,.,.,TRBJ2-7,TGTGCCAGCAGCTTAGACTCCTACTACGAGCAGTACTTC,CASSLDSYYEQYF
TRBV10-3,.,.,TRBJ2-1,TGTGCCATCATGATTAGGGGAAATCGGAATGAGCAGTTCTTC,CAIMIRGNRNEQFF
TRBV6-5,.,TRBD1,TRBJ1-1,TGTGCCAGCAGTCCTGGACAGGGAGAAGCTTTCTTT,CASSPGQGEAFF
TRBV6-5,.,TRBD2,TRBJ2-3,TGTGCCAGCAGTAACGGGGGGGTAGGTACAGATACGCAGTATTTT,CASSNGGVGTDTQYF
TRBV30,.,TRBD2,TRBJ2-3,TGTGCCTGGTCATCTAGCGGAGATACGCAGTATTTT,CAWSSSGDTQYF
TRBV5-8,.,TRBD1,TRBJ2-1,TGTGCCAGCAGCCCTGGACAGGTCACCTACAATGAGCAGTTCTTC,CASSPGQVTYNEQFF
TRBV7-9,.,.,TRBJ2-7,TGTGCCAGCAGCCATGACTTCTACGAGCAGTACTTC,CASSHDFYEQYF
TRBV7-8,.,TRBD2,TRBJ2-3,TGTGCCAGCAGCTCCTCTAGACTAGCGGGGACAGATACGCAGTATTTT,CASSSSRLAGTDTQYF
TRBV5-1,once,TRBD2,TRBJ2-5,TGCGCCAGCAGCCCCACTAGCGGGAAAGAGACCCAGTACTTC,CASSPTSGKETQYF
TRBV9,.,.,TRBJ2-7,TGTGCCAGCAGCGTAGGGGGGACTTCCTCCTACGAGCAGTACTTC,CASSVGGTSSYEQYF
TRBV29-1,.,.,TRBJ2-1,TGCAGCGTTCATTCCGGACAAGCAATCAATGAGCAGTTCTTC,CSVHSGQAINEQFF
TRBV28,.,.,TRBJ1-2,TGTGCCAGCACCAGGAAGGGGCGCAATTATGGCTACACCTTC,CASTRKGRNYGYTF
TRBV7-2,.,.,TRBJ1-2,TGTGCCAGCAGCCCACGACAAGGGAGGCGTAACTATGGCTACACCTTC,CASSPRQGRRNYGYTF
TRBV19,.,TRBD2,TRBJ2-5,TGTGCCAGTAGGGGCGGGACTATACAAGAGACCCAGTACTTC,CASRGGTIQETQYF
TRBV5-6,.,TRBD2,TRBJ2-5,TGTGCCAGCAGCCTGTTTGGGGAGACAGCGGGAAATCAAGAGACCCAGTACTTC,CASSLFGETAGNQETQYF
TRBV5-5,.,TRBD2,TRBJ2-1,TGTGCCAGCAGCTCCGGACTAGGATGGGCTGAGCAGTTCTTC,CASSSGLGWAEQFF
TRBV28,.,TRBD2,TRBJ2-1,TGTGCCAGCAGTTGGGTAGCGGGTAATTACAATGAGCAGTTCTTC,CASSWVAGNYNEQFF
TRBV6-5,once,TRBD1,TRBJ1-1,TGTGCCAGCAGTTACTCGAGGGGGCCGGGCACTGAAGCTTTCTTT,CASSYSRGPGTEAFF
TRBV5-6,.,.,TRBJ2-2,TGTGCCAGCAGCTTTCTCGGGGACACCGGGGAGCTGTTTTTT,CASSFLGDTGELFF
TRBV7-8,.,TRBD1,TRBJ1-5,TGTGCCAGCAGCTTGGAAGGGACAGGGTTTCGGAATCAGCCCCAGCATTTT,CASSLEGTGFRNQPQHF
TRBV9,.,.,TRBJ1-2,TGTGCCAGCAGCCAGACTACAGTCGGGGAAGGCTACACCTTC,CASSQTTVGEGYTF
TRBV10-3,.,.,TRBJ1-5,TGTGCCATCAGGGGCGGGAAAGATCAGCCCCAGCATTTT,CAIRGGKDQPQHF
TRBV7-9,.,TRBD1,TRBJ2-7,TGTGCCAGCAGCCCAAGACAGGGGGCCTCCTACGAGCAGTACTTC,CASSPRQGASYEQYF
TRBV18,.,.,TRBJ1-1,TGTGCCAGCTCACCGTCACCGTTAGTGAACACTGAAGCTTTCTTT,CASSPSPLVNTEAFF
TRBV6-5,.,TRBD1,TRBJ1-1,TGTGCCAGCAGAGAGACAGGGGGGAACACTGAAGCTTTCTTT,CASRETGGNTEAFF
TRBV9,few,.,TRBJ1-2,TGTGCCAGCAGCGTAGGTCTCGGGGATGGCTACACCTTC,CASSVGLGDGYTF
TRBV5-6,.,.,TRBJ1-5,TGTGCCAGCAGCTGGCAGGGCAATAGCAATCAACCCCAGCATTTT,CASSWQGNSNQPQHF
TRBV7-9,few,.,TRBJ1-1,TGTGCCAGCAGCACCCTCGGGGGGGAGACTGAAGCTTTCTTT,CASSTLGGETEAFF
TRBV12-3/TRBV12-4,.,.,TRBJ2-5,TGTGCCAGCAGTTTAACTACCCAAGAGACCCAGTACTTC,CASSLTTQETQYF
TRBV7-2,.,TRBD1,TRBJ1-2,TGTGCCAGCAGCCCGAAGACAGGGGGGGACGGCTACACCTTC,CASSPKTGGDGYTF
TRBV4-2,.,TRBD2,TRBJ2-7,TGTGCCAGCAGCCACACTAGCGGGGGCACCTACGAGCAGTACTTC,CASSHTSGGTYEQYF
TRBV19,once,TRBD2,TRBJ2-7,TGTGCCAGTAGTACAGAAGCGGGAGTTTCCTACGAGCAGTACTTC,CASSTEAGVSYEQYF
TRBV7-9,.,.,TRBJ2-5,TGTGCCAGCAGCCCGAGTGAAGCGTACCAAGAGACCCAGTACTTC,CASSPSEAYQETQYF
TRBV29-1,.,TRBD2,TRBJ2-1,TGCAGCGTTGATGCCATCGGGACTAGCGGGAGGGCCAGTGAGCAGTTCTTC,CSVDAIGTSGRASEQFF
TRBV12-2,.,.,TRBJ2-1,TGTGCAAGTCGCTTAGTCGGACTAGCGGATAACAATGAGCAGTTCTTC,CASRLVGLADNNEQFF
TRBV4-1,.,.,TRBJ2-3,TGCGCCAGCAGCCAAGTTGTACTAGCCACCACAGATACGCAGTATTTT,CASSQVVLATTDTQYF
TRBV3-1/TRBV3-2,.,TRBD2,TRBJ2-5,TGTGCCAGCAGCCAAGAATGGCGACTAAGCGGGACCTACCAAGAGACCCAGTACTTC,CASSQEWRLSGTYQETQYF
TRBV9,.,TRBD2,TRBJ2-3,TGTGCCAGCAGCGCCCGAATGGAGCGGGGGCACACAGATACGCAGTATTTT,CASSARMERGHTDTQYF
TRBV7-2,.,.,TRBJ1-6,TGTGCCAGCGGGGGACAAGGTCATTCACCCCTCCACTTT,CASGGQGHSPLHF
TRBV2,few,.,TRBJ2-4,TGTGCCAGCACAGGGCCTCCAGGTAAAAACATTCAGTACTTC,CASTGPPGKNIQYF
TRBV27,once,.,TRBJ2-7,TGTGCCAGCAGTGTCGGGACAAGATACGAGCAGTACTTC,CASSVGTRYEQYF
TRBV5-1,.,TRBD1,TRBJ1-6,TGCGCCAGCAGCTTGGCTCCGGCCGGGACAGGGGGAAATTCACCCCTCCACTTT,CASSLAPAGTGGNSPLHF